This T cell receptor beta chain was recorded in a study of early T cells in non-severe SARS-CoV-2 infection. In the study overall: With bulk RNA from unsorted whole blood as input, sequencing yielded unpaired chains. Regarding the study as a whole: VDJdb-based annotation leaned toward anti-spike CD8 responses and missed private and CD4 specificities.

Researchers attached unique molecular identifiers to individual cDNA molecules. MiXCR was run by TCRdb on the 5' RACE reads, yielding one entry per CDR3 protein. This table holds around 37,000 distinct CDR3 sequences, more than 8% found once. This CDR3 is built from 16 residues. The junction had 9 bases not matched to a gene; V was cut back by 6 bases and J by 0 bases. In germline, CDR1 is SGHAT, CDR2 FQNNGV. This clonotype was recorded a few times. Its antigen is still unknown. The receptor comes from an adult who was a healthcare worker with PCR-confirmed SARS-CoV-2 infection or an uninfected control (not recorded which). Sample: whole blood. The gene calls are TRBV11-2 and TRBJ2-3; 7 nucleotides align to TRBD2. In DNA, the CDR3 is TGTGCCAGCAGTCTGGGGACTACCTATAGCACAGATACGCAGTATTTT. This encodes CASSLGTTYSTDTQYF.